The 29 T cell receptor beta chains given below trace back to one sample, sequenced in a study of T cell responses to AZD1222 COVID-19 vaccine (dated by TCRdb to about 2021). The time point tag for this specimen amounts to: baseline before first vaccination. The library was obtained by the immunoSEQ multiplex PCR assay. In TCRdb, the immuneACCESS table is reduced to in-frame sequences with V and J assigned. These tables do not hold every clone; where another copy was compared, an unresolved V gene accounts for under half, and the others remain unexplained. Here the sample has over 150,000 clones; roughly nine tenths occur a single time. 6.9% of the sample comes from the top ten. This material consisted of peripheral blood, taken on day 0 of AZD1222 vaccination. The receptor source for this set is an adult in good health.

The rearrangement uses TRBV29-1 and TRBJ2-5; tentative D call: TRBD2 (6 bases). Trimming cost V 5 bases and J 1 base, with 11 bases left between them. Per the germline V gene, CDR1 is SQVTM and CDR2 is ANQGSEA. This CDR3 spans 13 amino acids. This chain's CDR3 is CSVRGGFQETQYF. CDR3 nucleotides: TGCAGCGTTAGGGGAGGCTTCCAAGAGACCCAGTACTTC.

The chain is built from TRBV6-6 and TRBJ1-2, with TRBD1 matching over 7 bases. From germline, CDR1 is MNHNY and CDR2 SVGAGI (reference sequence). V lost 4 bases, J lost 4 bases, and 9 bases stayed unmatched. This CDR3 contains 15 residues. The CDR3 DNA reads TGTGCCAGCAGTTTACTCACAGGGGCCTTCTATGGCTACACCTTC. Amino acid sequence: CASSLLTGAFYGYTF.

The V and J genes are TRBV9 and TRBJ2-3; tentative D call: TRBD2 (6 bases). The CDR3 length is 16 residues. CDR1 and CDR2 from the germline V gene are SGDLS and YYNGEE. Trimming shortened V by 4 bases and J by 3 bases, and 18 bases separated the two germline ends. The CDR3 DNA follows: TGTGCCAGCAGCTTCCGTCCGGGACTTGGAACAGATACGCAGTATTTT. It yields the protein CASSFRPGLGTDTQYF.

The chain recombines TRBV25-1 with TRBJ2-5, with D maybe TRBD2 (5 bases). The CDR3 spans 14 residues. The V and J ends lost 3 bases and 5 bases respectively, with 13 bases between them. The V gene's germline CDR1 is MGHDK and CDR2 SYGVNS. The chain's CDR3 is CASSERGYRETQYF. DNA of the CDR3: TGTGCCAGCAGTGAGAGAGGGTACCGCGAGACCCAGTACTTC.

The CDR3 here is CASSPRQGPWEEQYF. CDR3 nucleotides: TGTGCCAGCAGCCCCCGACAGGGGCCATGGGAGGAGCAGTACTTC. This chain uses TRBV7-2 with TRBJ2-7; TRBD1 matches 8 bases. With 5 bases clipped from V and 7 bases from J, the junction kept 13 bases outside the gene matches. Germline CDR1 is SGHTA and CDR2 is FQGNSA. This CDR3 is built from 15 residues.

The chain has TRBV7-9 and TRBJ2-1; D unresolved. Trimming stripped 5 bases from V and 10 bases from J, with 12 bases between. This CDR3 spans 12 amino acids. Per the germline V gene, CDR1 is SEHNR and CDR2 is FQNEAQ (reference sequence). The CDR3 DNA sequence: TGTGCCAGCAGCCCCCGAGGTTCCGAGCAGTTCTTC. Translated, it gives CASSPRGSEQFF.

CDR3 DNA: TGTGCCAGCTCACGGACGGTGAACACTGAAGCTTTCTTT. The encoded protein is CASSRTVNTEAFF. The chain employs TRBV18 and TRBJ1-1, with D uncertain. Deletions cut 4 bases from V and 0 bases from J, with 6 bases between. The V gene's germline CDR1 is KGHSH and CDR2 LQKENI. The CDR3 has 13 amino acids. Full variable domain (rest looked up from reference TRBV18 and TRBJ1-1): NAGVMQNPRHLVRRRGQEARLRCSPMKGHSHVYWYRQLPEEGLKFMVYLQKENIIDESGMPKERFSAEFPKEGPSILRIQQVVRGDSAAYFCASSRTVNTEAFFGQGTRLTVV.

This clone occurred once. The V gene is TRBV4-1, the J gene TRBJ2-2, with 10 nucleotides matching TRBD2. The CDR3 spans 16 residues. J lost 3 bases, V lost 2 bases, and 3 bases had no gene match. Germline V gene sequence: CDR1 MGHRA, CDR2 YSYEKL. In nucleotides, the CDR3 is TGCGCCAGCAGCCAAACTAGCGGGGATTACACCGGGGAGCTGTTTTTT. It translates to CASSQTSGDYTGELFF.

V and J are TRBV10-3 and TRBJ2-3; 10 bases agree with TRBD2. The germline CDR1 and CDR2 sequences are ENHRY and SYGVKD. V shed 4 bases, J shed 1 base, and the junction held 5 bases outside the gene matches. The CDR3 loop spans 16 amino acids. CDR3: CAISGASGRRTDTQYF. The CDR3 DNA follows: TGTGCCATCAGTGGGGCTAGCGGGAGACGCACAGATACGCAGTATTTT.

The chain uses TRBV7-8 and TRBJ2-7; 7 bases match TRBD1. V lost 1 base to trimming and J lost 3 bases; unmatched junction nucleotides: 3. This CDR3 is built from 14 residues. Germline values: CDR1 SGHVS, CDR2 FQNEAQ. This chain's CDR3 is CASSLGDRYYEQYF. CDR3 DNA: TGTGCCAGCAGCTTAGGGGACAGATACTACGAGCAGTACTTC.

V gene TRBV14 combines with J gene TRBJ2-3; D is perhaps TRBD1 (6 bases). There are 14 residues in the CDR3. V was shortened by 4 bases and J by 0 bases, with 8 bases between the two germline ends. The germline V gene has CDR1 SGHDN and CDR2 FVKESK. The CDR3 loop is CASSPRGSTDTQYF. The DNA for the CDR3 is TGTGCCAGCAGCCCAAGGGGGAGCACAGATACGCAGTATTTT. Filled out from reference TRBV14 and TRBJ2-3, the complete variable domain reads EAGVTQFPSHSVIEKGQTVTLRCDPISGHDNLYWYRRVMGKEIKFLLHFVKESKQDESGMPNNRFLAERTGGTYSTLKVQPAELEDSGVYFCASSPRGSTDTQYFGPGTRLTVL.

The V call is TRBV18, the J call TRBJ1-1, with TRBD1 matching 9 bases. This CDR3 is 16 amino acids long. The V and J ends lost 5 bases and 5 bases, in that order; junction bases with no gene match: 12. Germline V gene data show CDR1 as KGHSH and CDR2 as LQKENI. The CDR3 here is CASSREQGAGGTEAFF. The CDR3 DNA reads as TGTGCCAGCTCAAGGGAACAGGGGGCTGGTGGGACTGAAGCTTTCTTT.

The chain couples TRBV12-3 or TRBV12-4 to TRBJ2-1, with D uncertain. Trimming cost V 5 bases and J 9 bases, with 5 bases left between them. The CDR3 runs to 10 residues. CDR3 sequence: CASSRLEQFF. The CDR3 DNA reads as TGTGCCAGCAGTCGCCTTGAGCAGTTCTTC.

This chain uses TRBV4-1 with TRBJ1-2; D is perhaps TRBD1 (6 bases). CDR3 length: 15 amino acids. CDR1 and CDR2 (germline): MGHRA, YSYEKL. With 3 bases removed from V and 4 bases from J, the gap between germline ends came to 15 bases. Here the CDR3 reads CASSHPGTTTYGYTF. Written as DNA, the CDR3 is TGCGCCAGCAGCCACCCCGGGACAACTACCTATGGCTACACCTTC.

This clone came up once. The chain employs TRBV13 and TRBJ2-5; 11 nucleotides line up with TRBD1. Germline CDR1 reads PRHDT; CDR2 reads FYEKMQ (reference sequence). V was clipped by 4 bases and J by 4 bases; unmatched bases: 2. This CDR3 has 14 residues. The CDR3 DNA follows: TGTGCCAGCAGCTCCGGGACAGGGGGAGAGACCCAGTACTTC. The encoded protein is CASSSGTGGETQYF. Based on the CDR3 plus reference TRBV13 and TRBJ2-5, the full variable domain is AAGVIQSPRHLIKEKRETATLKCYPIPRHDTVYWYQQGPGQDPQFLISFYEKMQSDKGSIPDRFSAQQFSDYHSELNMSSLELGDSALYFCASSSGTGGETQYFGPGTRLLVL.

The gene calls are TRBV5-1 and TRBJ2-7; D may be TRBD1 (6 bases). The CDR3 spans 14 residues. Trimming shortened V by 1 base and J by 5 bases, and 13 bases separated the two germline ends. The germline gives CDR1 SGHRS, CDR2 YFSETQ. The CDR3 sequence: CASSLSQGSHEQYF. The CDR3 bases are TGCGCCAGCAGCTTGTCACAGGGTTCCCACGAGCAGTACTTC.

The chain carries TRBV4-1 and TRBJ2-3, with a tentative D call TRBD2 (5 bases). V lost 2 bases, J lost 4 bases, and 16 bases lay in between. Germline lookup yields CDR1 MGHRA and CDR2 YSYEKL. The CDR3 length is 16 residues. The CDR3 protein is CASSQRGTAGADTQYF. In DNA, the CDR3 is TGCGCCAGCAGCCAAAGAGGAACGGCCGGGGCAGATACGCAGTATTTT.

The chain carries TRBV19 and TRBJ2-6, with 10 bases identical to TRBD1. This CDR3 contains 19 residues. With V trimmed by 3 bases and J by 1 base, 9 bases remained unmatched. Germline CDR1 and CDR2: LNHDA and SQIVND (reference sequence). DNA of the CDR3: TGTGCCAGTAGTATGCGAGGACAGGGGGTTCTATCTGGGGCCAACGTCCTGACTTTC. It specifies CASSMRGQGVLSGANVLTF.

The chain is built from TRBV19 and TRBJ1-2, with TRBD1 matching over 7 bases. Germline V gives CDR1 LNHDA, CDR2 SQIVND (reference sequence). This CDR3 comprises 15 residues. J was trimmed by 2 bases and V by 5 bases; bases with no gene match: 8. The CDR3 DNA reads as TGTGCCAGTAGTGTTACCTTGACAGGGAACTATGGCTACACCTTC. It encodes CASSVTLTGNYGYTF.

This clone was seen just once. The genes are TRBV30 and TRBJ2-2; D remains unclear. V was shortened by 1 base and J by 7 bases, with 10 bases between the two germline ends. The germline CDR1 and CDR2 sequences are GTSNPN and SVGIG (reference sequence). The CDR3 extends over 13 amino acids. CDR3 DNA sequence: TGTGCCTGGAGTGCCGGTGGAGACGGGGAGCTGTTTTTT. Its translation is CAWSAGGDGELFF. Full variable domain (missing parts from reference TRBV30 and TRBJ2-2): SQTIHQWPATLVQPVGSPLSLECTVEGTSNPNLYWYRQAAGRGLQLLFYSVGIGQISSEVPQNLSASRPQDRQFILSSKKLLLSDSGFYLCAWSAGGDGELFFGEGSRLTVL.

The V call is TRBV7-3, the J call TRBJ2-3, with D uncertain. Germline-derived CDR1 and CDR2 are SGHTA and FQGTGA. V dropped 1 base and J dropped 6 bases, with 8 bases sitting between them. This CDR3 spans 13 amino acids. CDR3 amino acids: CASSLSVRDTQYF. The CDR3 DNA is TGTGCCAGCAGCTTAAGTGTACGGGATACGCAGTATTTT.

The genes are TRBV7-8 and TRBJ2-1; 12 bases agree with TRBD2. The CDR3 extends over 16 amino acids. V dropped 5 bases and J dropped 4; count of bases not matched to a gene: 6. CDR1 and CDR2 from the germline V gene are SGHVS and FQNEAQ. CDR3 loop: CASSPRLAGAYNEQFF. CDR3 nucleotides: TGTGCCAGCAGCCCCCGACTAGCGGGGGCGTACAATGAGCAGTTCTTC.

The count of this clone is one. V and J are TRBV28 and TRBJ1-5; D is perhaps TRBD1 (6 bases). This CDR3 contains 15 residues. Trimming took 6 bases from V and 6 from J, leaving 18 bases between them. Per germline, CDR1 MDHEN and CDR2 SYDVKM. The CDR3, as DNA: TGTGCCAGCAGATTCACAGGGTTGCCTGGTCAGCCCCAGCATTTT. Its translation is CASRFTGLPGQPQHF.

J is TRBJ1-5 and V is TRBV7-9; D remains unclear. This CDR3 spans 16 amino acids. Trimming pared 0 bases from V and 2 bases from J, leaving 11 bases between. Germline V gene lookup returns CDR1 SEHNR and CDR2 FQNEAQ (reference sequence). The CDR3 coding sequence is TGTGCCAGCAGCTTAGCGCTTGGGAAGGGCAATCAGCCCCAGCATTTT. This translates into CASSLALGKGNQPQHF.

The chain uses TRBV19 and TRBJ1-5; 7 positions agree with TRBD1. CDR1 is LNHDA, CDR2 SQIVND, per germline (reference sequence). The CDR3 is made up of 15 amino acids. The junction had 3 bases not matched to a gene; V was cut back by 3 bases and J by 1 base. This CDR3 reads CASSMGTVSNQPQHF. In DNA form, the CDR3 reads TGTGCCAGTAGTATGGGGACAGTCAGCAATCAGCCCCAGCATTTT.

This sequence joins TRBV5-4 and TRBJ1-3; D is uncertain. The V end was cut by 0 bases, the J end by 3 bases, with 7 bases between. The germline gives CDR1 SGHNT, CDR2 YYREEE (reference sequence). This CDR3 contains 14 residues. The CDR3 protein is CASSLAGRGNTIYF. The CDR3 DNA is TGTGCCAGCAGCTTGGCGGGTCGTGGAAACACCATATATTTT.

The J gene is TRBJ2-5, the V gene TRBV18; unclear D gene. This CDR3 spans 13 amino acids. Germline CDR1 KGHSH, CDR2 LQKENI. Trimming stripped 5 bases from V and 1 base from J, with 8 bases between. The CDR3 spells CASSSLSQETQYF. The CDR3 bases are TGTGCCAGCTCATCGCTTTCCCAAGAGACCCAGTACTTC.

This chain joins TRBV19 and TRBJ1-2, with unresolved D. The germline gives CDR1 LNHDA, CDR2 SQIVND (reference sequence). V was pared by 5 bases and J by 4 bases, with 8 bases between. The CDR3 has 12 amino acids. This chain's CDR3 is CASSDSPYGYTF. The CDR3 DNA sequence: TGTGCCAGTAGTGATTCGCCCTATGGCTACACCTTC.

The rearrangement joins TRBV27 to TRBJ1-2; no firm D call. Trimming cost V 7 bases and J 5 bases, with 5 bases left between them. Germline V CDR1 and CDR2: MNHEY, SMNVEV (reference sequence). CDR3 size: 10 residues. As DNA, the CDR3 is TGTGCCAGCATCATATATGGCTACACCTTC. This translates into CASIIYGYTF.